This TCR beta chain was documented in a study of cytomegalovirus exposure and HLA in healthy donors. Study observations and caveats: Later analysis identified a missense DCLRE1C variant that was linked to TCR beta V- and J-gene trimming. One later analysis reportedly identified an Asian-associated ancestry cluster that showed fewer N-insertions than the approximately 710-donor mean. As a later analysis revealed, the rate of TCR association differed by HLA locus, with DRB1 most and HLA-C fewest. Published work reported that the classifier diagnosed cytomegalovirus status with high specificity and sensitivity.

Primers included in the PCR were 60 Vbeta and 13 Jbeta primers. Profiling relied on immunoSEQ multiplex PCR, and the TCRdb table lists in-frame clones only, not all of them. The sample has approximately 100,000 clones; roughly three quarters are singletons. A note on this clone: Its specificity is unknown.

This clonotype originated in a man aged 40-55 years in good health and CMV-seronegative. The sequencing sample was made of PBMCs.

This chain's CDR3 is CASSLAGNPNTEAFF. The DNA of the CDR3 is TGCGCCAGCAGCTTGGCGGGGAACCCGAACACTGAAGCTTTCTTT. The rearrangement joins TRBV5-1 to TRBJ1-1, with D uncertain. V dropped 0 bases and J dropped 1 base, with 10 bases sitting between them. Germline V gene lookup returns CDR1 SGHRS and CDR2 YFSETQ. The CDR3 consists of 15 residues. Supplemented by reference TRBV5-1 and TRBJ1-1, the full variable domain reads KAGVTQTPRYLIKTRGQQVTLSCSPISGHRSVSWYQQTPGQGLQFLFEYFSETQRNKGNFPGRFSGRQFSNSRSEMNVSTLELGDSALYLCASSLAGNPNTEAFFGQGTRLTVV.